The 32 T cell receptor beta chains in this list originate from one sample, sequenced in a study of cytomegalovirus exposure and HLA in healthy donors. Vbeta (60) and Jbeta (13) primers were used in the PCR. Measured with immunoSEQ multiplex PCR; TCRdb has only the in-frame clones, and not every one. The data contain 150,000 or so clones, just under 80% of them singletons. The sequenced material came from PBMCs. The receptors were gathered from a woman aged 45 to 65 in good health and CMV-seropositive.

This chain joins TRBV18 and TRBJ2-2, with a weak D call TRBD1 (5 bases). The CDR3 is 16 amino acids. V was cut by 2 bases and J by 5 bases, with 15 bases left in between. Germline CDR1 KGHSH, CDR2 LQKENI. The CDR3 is CASSPAPQTVTGELFF. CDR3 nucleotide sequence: TGTGCCAGCTCACCAGCTCCCCAGACAGTAACCGGGGAGCTGTTTTTT.

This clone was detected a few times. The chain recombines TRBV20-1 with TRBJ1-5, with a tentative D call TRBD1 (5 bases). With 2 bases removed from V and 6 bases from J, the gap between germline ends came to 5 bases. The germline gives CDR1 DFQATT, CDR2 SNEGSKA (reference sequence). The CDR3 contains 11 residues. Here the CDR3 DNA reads TGCAGTGCTAGAAGGGGTCAGCCCCAGCATTTT. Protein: CSARRGQPQHF.

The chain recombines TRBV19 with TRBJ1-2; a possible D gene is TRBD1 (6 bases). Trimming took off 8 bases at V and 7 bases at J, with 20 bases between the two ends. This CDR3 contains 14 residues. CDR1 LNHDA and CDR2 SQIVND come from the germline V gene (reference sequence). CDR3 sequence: CASQQGPYGSGYTF. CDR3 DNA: TGTGCCAGTCAGCAGGGGCCCTATGGATCTGGCTACACCTTC.

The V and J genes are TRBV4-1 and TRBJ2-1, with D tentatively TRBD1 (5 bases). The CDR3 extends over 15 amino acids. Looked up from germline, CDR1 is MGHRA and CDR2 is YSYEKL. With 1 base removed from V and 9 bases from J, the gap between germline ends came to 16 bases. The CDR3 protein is CASSQGSQGLGEQFF. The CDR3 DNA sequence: TGCGCCAGCAGCCAAGGTAGTCAGGGCTTGGGTGAGCAGTTCTTC.

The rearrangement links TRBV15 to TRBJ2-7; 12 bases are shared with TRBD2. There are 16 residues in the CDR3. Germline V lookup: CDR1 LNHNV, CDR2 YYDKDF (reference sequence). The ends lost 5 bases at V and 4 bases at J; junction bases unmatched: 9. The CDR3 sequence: CATSARLAGEGYEQYF. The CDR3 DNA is TGTGCCACCAGCGCCAGACTAGCGGGAGAAGGGTACGAGCAGTACTTC.

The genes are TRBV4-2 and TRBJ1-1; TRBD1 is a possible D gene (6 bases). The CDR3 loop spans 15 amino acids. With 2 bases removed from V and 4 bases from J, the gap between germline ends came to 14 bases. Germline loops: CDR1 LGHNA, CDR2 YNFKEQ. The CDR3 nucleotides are TGTGCCAGCAGCCAACTGGAGGCGGGGGCCACTGAAGCTTTCTTT. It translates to CASSQLEAGATEAFF.

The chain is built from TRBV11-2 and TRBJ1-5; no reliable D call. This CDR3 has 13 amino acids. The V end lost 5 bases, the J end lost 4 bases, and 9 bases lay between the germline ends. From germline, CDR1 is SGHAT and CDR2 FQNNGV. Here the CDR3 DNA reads TGTGCCAGCAGCCTAAGTTTGAATCAGCCCCAGCATTTT. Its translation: CASSLSLNQPQHF. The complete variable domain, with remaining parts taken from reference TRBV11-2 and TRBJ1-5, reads EAGVAQSPRYKIIEKRQSVAFWCNPISGHATLYWYQQILGQGPKLLIQFQNNGVVDDSQLPKDRFSAERLKGVDSTLKIQPAKLEDSAVYLCASSLSLNQPQHFGDGTRLSIL.

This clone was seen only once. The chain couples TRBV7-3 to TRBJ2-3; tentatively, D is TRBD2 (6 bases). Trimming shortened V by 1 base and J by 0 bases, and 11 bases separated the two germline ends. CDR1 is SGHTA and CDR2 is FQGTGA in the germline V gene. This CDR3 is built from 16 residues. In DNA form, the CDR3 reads TGTGCCAGCAGCTTAAGGCGGGACCGAAGCACAGATACGCAGTATTTT. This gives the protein CASSLRRDRSTDTQYF.

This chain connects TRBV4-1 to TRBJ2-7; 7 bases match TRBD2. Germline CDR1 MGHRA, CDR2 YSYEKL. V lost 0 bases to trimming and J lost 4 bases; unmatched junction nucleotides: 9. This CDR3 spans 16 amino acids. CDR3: CASSQESRQGGYEQYF. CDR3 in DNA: TGCGCCAGCAGCCAAGAAAGTAGGCAGGGAGGGTACGAGCAGTACTTC.

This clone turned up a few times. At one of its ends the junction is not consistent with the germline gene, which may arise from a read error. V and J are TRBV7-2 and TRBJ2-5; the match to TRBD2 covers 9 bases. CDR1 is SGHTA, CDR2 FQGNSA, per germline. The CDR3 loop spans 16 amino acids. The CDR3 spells CASSLSSRGGQQTQYF. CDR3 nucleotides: TGTGCCAGCAGCTTATCTTCGCGGGGGGGCCAACAGACCCAGTACTTC. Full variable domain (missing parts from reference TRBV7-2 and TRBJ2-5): GAGVSQSPSNKVTEKGKDVELRCDPISGHTALYWYRQSLGQGLEFLIYFQGNSAPDKSGLPSDRFSAERTGGSVSTLTIQRTQQEDSAVYLCASSLSSRGGQQTQYFGPGTRLLVL.

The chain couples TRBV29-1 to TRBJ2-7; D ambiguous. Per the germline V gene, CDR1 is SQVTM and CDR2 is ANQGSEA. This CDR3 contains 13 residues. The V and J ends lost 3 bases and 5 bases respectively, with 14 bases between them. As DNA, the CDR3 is TGCAGCGTTGAGGCACAGCTTAGAGACGAGCAGTACTTC. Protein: CSVEAQLRDEQYF.

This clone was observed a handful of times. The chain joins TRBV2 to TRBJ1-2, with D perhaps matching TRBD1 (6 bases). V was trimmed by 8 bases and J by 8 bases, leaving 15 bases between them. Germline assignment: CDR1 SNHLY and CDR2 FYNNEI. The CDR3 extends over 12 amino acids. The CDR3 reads CASDADSRGYTF. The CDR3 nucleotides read TGTGCCAGCGATGCGGACAGCCGCGGCTACACCTTC.

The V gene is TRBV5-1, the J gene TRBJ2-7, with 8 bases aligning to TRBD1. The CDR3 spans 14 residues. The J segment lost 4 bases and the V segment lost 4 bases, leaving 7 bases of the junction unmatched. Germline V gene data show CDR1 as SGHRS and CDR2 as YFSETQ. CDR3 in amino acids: CASSRGQGRYEQYF. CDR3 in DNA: TGCGCCAGCAGCCGCGGACAGGGTAGGTACGAGCAGTACTTC.

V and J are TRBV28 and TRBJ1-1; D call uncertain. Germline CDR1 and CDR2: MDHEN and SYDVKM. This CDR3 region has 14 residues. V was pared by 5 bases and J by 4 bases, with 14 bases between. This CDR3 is CASSPQQMATEAFF. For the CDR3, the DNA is TGTGCCAGCAGTCCCCAACAAATGGCCACTGAAGCTTTCTTT.

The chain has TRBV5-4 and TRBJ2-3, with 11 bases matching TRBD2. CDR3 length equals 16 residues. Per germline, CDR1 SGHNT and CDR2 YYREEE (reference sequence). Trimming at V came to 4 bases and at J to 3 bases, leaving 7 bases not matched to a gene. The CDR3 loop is CASSPRASGRTDTQYF. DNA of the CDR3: TGTGCCAGCAGCCCACGGGCTAGCGGGAGGACAGATACGCAGTATTTT.

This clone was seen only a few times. This chain's CDR3 is CASSLVAGSGATEAFF. Here the CDR3 DNA reads TGCGCCAGCAGCTTGGTGGCAGGGTCTGGCGCCACTGAAGCTTTCTTT. The chain recombines TRBV5-1 with TRBJ1-1; TRBD1 is a possible D gene (5 bases). V was cut by 0 bases and J by 4 bases, with 16 bases left in between. Germline V gene data show CDR1 as SGHRS and CDR2 as YFSETQ. The CDR3 length is 16 residues.

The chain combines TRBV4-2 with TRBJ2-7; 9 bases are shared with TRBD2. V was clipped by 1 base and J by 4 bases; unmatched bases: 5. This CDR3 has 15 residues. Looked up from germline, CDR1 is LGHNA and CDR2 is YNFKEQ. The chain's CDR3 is CASSQASGAIYEQYF. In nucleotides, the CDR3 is TGTGCCAGCAGCCAAGCTAGCGGGGCTATATACGAGCAGTACTTC.

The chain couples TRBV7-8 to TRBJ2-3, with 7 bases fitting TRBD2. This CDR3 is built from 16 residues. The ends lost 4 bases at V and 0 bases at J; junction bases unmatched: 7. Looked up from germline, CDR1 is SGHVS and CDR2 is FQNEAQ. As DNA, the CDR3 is TGTGCCAGCAGCTCCCTTGGGGGAGGGAGCACAGATACGCAGTATTTT. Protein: CASSSLGGGSTDTQYF.

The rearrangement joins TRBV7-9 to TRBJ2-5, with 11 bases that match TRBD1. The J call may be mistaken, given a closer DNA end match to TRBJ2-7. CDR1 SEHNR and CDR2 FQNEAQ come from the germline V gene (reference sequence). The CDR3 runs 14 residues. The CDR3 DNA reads TGTGCCAGCAGCCGGACAGGGGGCGACTACGAGCAGTACTTC. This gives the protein CASSRTGGDYEQYF.

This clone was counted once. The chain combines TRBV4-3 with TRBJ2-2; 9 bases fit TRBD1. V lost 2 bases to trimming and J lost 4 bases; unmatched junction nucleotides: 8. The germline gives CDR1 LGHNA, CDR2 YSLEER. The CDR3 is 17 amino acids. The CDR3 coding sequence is TGCGCCAGCAGCCAACAAGAACACAGGGGGCCCACCGGGGAGCTGTTTTTT. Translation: CASSQQEHRGPTGELFF.

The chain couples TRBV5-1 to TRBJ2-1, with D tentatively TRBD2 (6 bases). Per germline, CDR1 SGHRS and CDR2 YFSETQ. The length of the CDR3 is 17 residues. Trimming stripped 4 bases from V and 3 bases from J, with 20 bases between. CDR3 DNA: TGCGCCAGCAGCGCACTACTAGGTAGCGGTCTCTACAATGAGCAGTTCTTC. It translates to CASSALLGSGLYNEQFF.

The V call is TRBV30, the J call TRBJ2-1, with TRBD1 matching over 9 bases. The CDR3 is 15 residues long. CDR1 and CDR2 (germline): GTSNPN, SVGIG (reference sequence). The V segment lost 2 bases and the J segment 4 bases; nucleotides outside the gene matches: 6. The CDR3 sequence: CAWSQGTGLYNEQFF. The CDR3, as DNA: TGTGCCTGGAGTCAAGGGACAGGGCTTTACAATGAGCAGTTCTTC.

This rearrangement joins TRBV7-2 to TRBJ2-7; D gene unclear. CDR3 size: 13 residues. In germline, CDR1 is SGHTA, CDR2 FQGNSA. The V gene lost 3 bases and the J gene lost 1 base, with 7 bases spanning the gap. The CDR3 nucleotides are TGTGCCAGCAGCTTTACGGTTTCCTACGAGCAGTACTTC. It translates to CASSFTVSYEQYF.

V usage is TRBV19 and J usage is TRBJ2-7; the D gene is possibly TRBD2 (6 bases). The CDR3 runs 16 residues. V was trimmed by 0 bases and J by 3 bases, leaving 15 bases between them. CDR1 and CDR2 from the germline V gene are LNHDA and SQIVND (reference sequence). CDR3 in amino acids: CASSIDGMAGSYEQYF. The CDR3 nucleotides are TGTGCCAGTAGTATAGATGGGATGGCCGGGAGCTACGAGCAGTACTTC.

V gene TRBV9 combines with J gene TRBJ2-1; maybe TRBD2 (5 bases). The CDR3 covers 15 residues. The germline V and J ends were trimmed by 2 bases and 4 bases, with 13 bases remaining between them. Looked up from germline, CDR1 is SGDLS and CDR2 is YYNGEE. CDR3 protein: CASSVLAGFYNEQFF. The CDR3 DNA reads TGTGCCAGCAGCGTGCTCGCGGGCTTTTACAATGAGCAGTTCTTC.

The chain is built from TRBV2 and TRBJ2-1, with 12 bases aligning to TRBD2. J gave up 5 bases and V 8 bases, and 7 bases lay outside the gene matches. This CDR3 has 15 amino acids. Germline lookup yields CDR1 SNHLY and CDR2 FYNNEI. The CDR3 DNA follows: TGTGCCAGCTCTGAGACTAGCGGGGGTAACAATGAGCAGTTCTTC. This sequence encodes CASSETSGGNNEQFF.

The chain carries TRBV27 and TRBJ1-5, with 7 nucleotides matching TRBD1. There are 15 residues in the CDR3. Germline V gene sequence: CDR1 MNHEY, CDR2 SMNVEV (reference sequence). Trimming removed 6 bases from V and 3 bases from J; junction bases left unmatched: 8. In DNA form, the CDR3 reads TGTGCCAGCAGGGTGCGGACAGGCCTCAATCAGCCCCAGCATTTT. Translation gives CASRVRTGLNQPQHF.

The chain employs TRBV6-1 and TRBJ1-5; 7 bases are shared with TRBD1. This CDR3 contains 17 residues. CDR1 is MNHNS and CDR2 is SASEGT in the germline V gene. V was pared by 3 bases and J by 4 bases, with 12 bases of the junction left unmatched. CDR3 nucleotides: TGTGCCAGCAGTGAGGACCTAAACAGGGGTTTGAATCAGCCCCAGCATTTT. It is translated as CASSEDLNRGLNQPQHF.

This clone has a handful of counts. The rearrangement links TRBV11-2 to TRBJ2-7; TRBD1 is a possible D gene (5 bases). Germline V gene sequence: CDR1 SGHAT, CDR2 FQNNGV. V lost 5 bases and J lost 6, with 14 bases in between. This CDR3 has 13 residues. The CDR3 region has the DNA TGTGCCAGCAGCCTCCTCGCAGGGATCGAGCAGTACTTC. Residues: CASSLLAGIEQYF.

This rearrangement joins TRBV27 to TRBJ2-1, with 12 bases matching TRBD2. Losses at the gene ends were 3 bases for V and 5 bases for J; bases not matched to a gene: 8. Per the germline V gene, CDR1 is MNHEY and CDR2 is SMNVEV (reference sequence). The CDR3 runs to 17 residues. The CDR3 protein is CASSFWLAGGTHNEQFF. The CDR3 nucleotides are TGTGCCAGCAGTTTTTGGCTAGCGGGGGGGACCCACAATGAGCAGTTCTTC.

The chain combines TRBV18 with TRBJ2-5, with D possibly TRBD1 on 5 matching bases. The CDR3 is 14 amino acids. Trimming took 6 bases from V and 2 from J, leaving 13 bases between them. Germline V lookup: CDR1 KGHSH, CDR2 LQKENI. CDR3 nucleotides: TGTGCCAGCTCCCTCACCCAGGGTCAAGAGACCCAGTACTTC. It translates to CASSLTQGQETQYF. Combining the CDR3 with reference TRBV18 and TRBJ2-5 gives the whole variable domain NAGVMQNPRHLVRRRGQEARLRCSPMKGHSHVYWYRQLPEEGLKFMVYLQKENIIDESGMPKERFSAEFPKEGPSILRIQQVVRGDSAAYFCASSLTQGQETQYFGPGTRLLVL.

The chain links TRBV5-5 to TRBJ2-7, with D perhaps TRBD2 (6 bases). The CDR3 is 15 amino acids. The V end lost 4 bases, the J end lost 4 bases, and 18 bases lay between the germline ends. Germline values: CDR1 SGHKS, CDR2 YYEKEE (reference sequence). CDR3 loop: CASSLTLGGGYEQYF. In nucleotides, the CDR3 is TGTGCCAGCAGCCTGACCCTAGGCGGAGGGTACGAGCAGTACTTC.